This TCR beta chain was identified in a study of blood T cell repertoires in COVID-19. Study-level background: There were acute and convalescent COVID-19 samples, and they came from the United States, Italy and Spain.

As handled by the study authors: Reference gene primers were amplified, and this amplification served to estimate nucleated cell counts. Here immunoSEQ multiplex PCR was the method, and the copy in TCRdb shows in-frame clones only, minus some. V, J and clone size are those of that table, while D and trimming were read from the DNA. The data contain 200,000 to 250,000 clones, about 85% of them singletons. The CDR3 contains 15 residues. Trimming cost V 6 bases and J 6 bases; bases outside gene matches: 12. Per germline, CDR1 MNHEY and CDR2 SVGAGI. The sample taken for sequencing was peripheral blood. The chain employs TRBV6-5 and TRBJ2-7; 9 bases align to TRBD1. The source is an elderly woman with COVID-19, enrolled during active disease. The CDR3 protein is CASSSGTGRLGEQYF. The CDR3 DNA reads TGTGCCAGCAGCTCCGGGACAGGGAGGTTAGGCGAGCAGTACTTC.